Sequencing of this T cell receptor (beta chain) was carried out in a study of blood T cell repertoires in COVID-19 (dated by TCRdb to about 2020). A note on the overall study: The collaborator samples originated in the United States, Italy and Spain and spanned the acute and convalescent phases of COVID-19. The repertoires were made available in a free public database intended to serve as a resource for research on the immune response to SARS-CoV-2. Where HLA class I and class II types were available, the types were taken from metadata supplied by the sample provider, not from assay-based typing. The sample metadata nearly always contained a de-identified subject ID, COVID-19 status, age in years and sex. The samples were drawn from the first 160 participants of the ongoing ImmuneRACE study and from about 1,200 subjects provided by 6 global collaborators. The material from the prospective study consisted of cDNA or gDNA derived from T cells, B-cell-depleted T cells, or PBMCs. Deeply sampled blood TCRbeta repertoires from subjects exposed to, actively infected with, or recovered from COVID-19 were included in the dataset. Study-wide conclusions, independent of this receptor: How much clinical and demographic metadata was included differed by source and by participant, and the metadata was provided uncurated.

The collaborating institutions used their own protocols to collect whole blood in K2EDTA tubes. Collaborator samples were shipped for TCRbeta analysis as frozen whole blood, isolated PBMCs, or DNA extracted from either sample type. CDR1 is given as LNHDA and CDR2 as SQIVND, both from the germline V gene (reference sequence). The CDR3 measures 16 amino acids from cysteine to phenylalanine. Just the 48-base CDR3 DNA is kept, in frame starting at base 1. Cut back by 5 bases and 0 bases, the V and J ends lie 11 bases apart. The immunoSEQ Assay, a bias-controlled multiplex PCR, was used to amplify TCRbeta CDR3 regions from genomic DNA. The study's own analysis went as follows. Nucleated cell counts per sample were estimated from amplification of reference gene primers within the assay. To quantify the absolute abundance of each unique TCRbeta CDR3 rearrangement, sequence reads were collapsed and filtered. For each sample, productive Simpson clonality was calculated by taking the square root of Simpson's diversity index across productive rearrangements. This is the immuneACCESS table as TCRdb keeps it, with only in-frame sequences that have V and J called. A part of the clones is gone; compared with another copy, unresolved V genes explain less than half, and the rest is unexplained. V and J calls and clone size are given by that table; D and trimming were obtained from the DNA. The sample profile shows some 80,000 clones; 90% of them were found once. The ten biggest clones cover roughly 15% of the sample.

Comments on this clone: Its antigen is currently not known. No much larger clone is present one base from it, and per-base qualities are unavailable.

Sequenced sample: peripheral blood. Recombination joined TRBV19 with TRBJ2-6; the D gene cannot be named for sure. This clonotype originated in an elderly woman with active or convalescent COVID-19. For the CDR3, the sequence is CASSPRQVSGANVLTF. The nucleotide sequence reads as follows: TGTGCCAGTAGTCCGAGACAAGTCTCTGGGGCCAACGTCCTGACTTTC.